Listed here is a single TCR beta chain. From germline, CDR1 is LNHDA and CDR2 SQIVND (reference sequence). Trimming stripped 3 bases from V and 7 bases from J, with 7 bases between. The CDR3 has 13 residues. These data come from a study of blood T cell repertoires in COVID-19. About the study: Sites across the United States, Italy and Spain contributed samples from acute and convalescent COVID-19. Sources were T cells, B-cell-depleted T cells, or PBMCs; the material itself was cDNA or gDNA.

Some clones are missing from TCRdb's copy, which holds only in-frame ones; the method was immunoSEQ multiplex PCR. The sample contains about 440,000 clones, approximately 90% of which appear only once. The chain carries TRBV19 and TRBJ1-6; tentatively, D is TRBD1 (6 bases). The source material was peripheral blood. The sequence came from a woman aged 45-59 years with COVID-19, enrolled during active disease. The CDR3 coding sequence is TGTGCCAGTAGTATGACAGGAAATTCACCCCTCCACTTT. It encodes CASSMTGNSPLHF.